This entry lists 22 T cell receptor beta chains sequenced from one sample in a study of blood T cell repertoires in COVID-19. TCRdb keeps only in-frame clones here, not all; method: immunoSEQ multiplex PCR. The table shows just over 150,000 clones, with 82% occurring only once. The specimen was peripheral blood. These receptors originate from a woman older than 75 with acute or convalescent COVID-19.

This chain links TRBV3-1 (or the pseudogene TRBV3-2) with TRBJ1-4; D not resolved. This CDR3 spans 14 amino acids. Trimming removed 2 bases at V and 1 base at J, with 5 bases between. Germline V CDR1 and CDR2: LGHDT, YNNKEL (reference sequence). CDR3 loop: CASSQSRTNEKLFF. In DNA, the CDR3 is TGTGCCAGCAGCCAATCCCGAACTAATGAAAAACTGTTTTTT.

This sequence joins TRBV11-2 and TRBJ2-1; tentative D call: TRBD2 (5 bases). Germline CDR1 SGHAT, CDR2 FQNNGV. The V and J ends lost 3 bases and 2 bases respectively, with 14 bases between them. The CDR3 loop spans 16 amino acids. The CDR3 DNA reads TGTGCCAGCAGCTTTAGATCGGGGAGTACCTACAATGAGCAGTTCTTC. As protein: CASSFRSGSTYNEQFF.

The chain employs TRBV19 and TRBJ2-1; no firm D call. Germline CDR1 and CDR2: LNHDA and SQIVND (reference sequence). The CDR3 has 15 residues. V lost 1 base and J lost 3, with 10 bases in between. This chain's CDR3 is CASSIASAVYNEQFF. As DNA, the CDR3 is TGTGCCAGTAGTATAGCGTCTGCAGTCTACAATGAGCAGTTCTTC.

The V and J genes are TRBV14 and TRBJ2-1; 10 bases match TRBD2. The germline CDR1 and CDR2 sequences are SGHDN and FVKESK. After removal of 3 bases from V and 6 bases from J, the junction contained 5 bases not matched to a gene. The length of the CDR3 is 15 residues. This CDR3 reads CASSHRRTSGNEQFF. CDR3 sequence (DNA): TGTGCCAGCAGCCACCGACGGACTAGCGGCAATGAGCAGTTCTTC. Full variable domain (remainder filled in from reference TRBV14 and TRBJ2-1): EAGVTQFPSHSVIEKGQTVTLRCDPISGHDNLYWYRRVMGKEIKFLLHFVKESKQDESGMPNNRFLAERTGGTYSTLKVQPAELEDSGVYFCASSHRRTSGNEQFFGPGTRLTVL.

This clone was seen a few times. The gene calls are TRBV19 and TRBJ2-2; the D is unclear. The germline CDR1 and CDR2 sequences are LNHDA and SQIVND (reference sequence). The length of the CDR3 is 14 residues. With 10 bases removed from V and 3 bases from J, the gap between germline ends came to 15 bases. CDR3 residues: CATSPPSYTGELFF. DNA of the CDR3: TGTGCCACCTCCCCCCCCTCCTACACCGGGGAGCTGTTTTTT.

The chain employs TRBV12-3 or TRBV12-4 and TRBJ2-7; weak D call: TRBD2 (6 bases). The germline V and J ends were trimmed by 1 base and 6 bases, with 10 bases remaining between them. The CDR3 covers 13 residues. The CDR3: CASSLGRGREQYF. For the CDR3, the DNA is TGTGCCAGCAGTTTAGGGCGGGGCCGCGAGCAGTACTTC.

The chain has TRBV18 and TRBJ1-2, with TRBD1 as a possible D gene (5 bases). The CDR3 is 14 amino acids. Germline-derived CDR1 and CDR2 are KGHSH and LQKENI. Trimming shortened V by 2 bases and J by 2 bases, and 9 bases separated the two germline ends. The CDR3 reads CASSPGGVNYGYTF. DNA for the CDR3: TGTGCCAGCTCACCAGGAGGGGTAAACTATGGCTACACCTTC.

CDR3 amino acids: CASSQTTSGSFYTGELFF. CDR3 nucleotides: TGTGCCAGCAGCCAAACGACTAGCGGGAGTTTTTACACCGGGGAGCTGTTTTTT. The chain recombines TRBV3-1 (or the pseudogene TRBV3-2) with TRBJ2-2; 12 bases line up with TRBD2. With V trimmed by 2 bases and J by 3 bases, 7 bases remained unmatched. The CDR3 consists of 18 residues. CDR1 and CDR2 (germline): LGHDT, YNNKEL (reference sequence).

This clone was observed a few times. V is TRBV19 and J is TRBJ1-5; TRBD1 aligns across 8 bases. Looked up from germline, CDR1 is LNHDA and CDR2 is SQIVND (reference sequence). This CDR3 region has 14 residues. Losses at the gene ends were 5 bases for V and 11 bases for J; bases not matched to a gene: 11. This CDR3 reads CASSRDRDRQSQHF. CDR3 DNA sequence: TGTGCCAGTAGTCGTGACCGGGACAGGCAGTCCCAGCATTTT.

The chain is built from TRBV14 and TRBJ2-1; 9 bases align to TRBD1. The germline V gene encodes CDR1 SGHDN and CDR2 FVKESK. With V trimmed by 4 bases and J by 8 bases, 3 bases remained unmatched. The CDR3 length is 13 residues. This chain's CDR3 is CASSRQGDHEQFF. The CDR3 nucleotides read TGTGCCAGCAGCCGACAGGGGGATCATGAGCAGTTCTTC.

The rearrangement links TRBV2 to TRBJ2-5; perhaps TRBD2 as D (6 bases). Germline V gene data show CDR1 as SNHLY and CDR2 as FYNNEI. CDR3 length equals 16 residues. V shed 6 bases and J shed 5 bases, with 22 bases lying between them. CDR3 nucleotides: TGTGCCAGCAGAGGGGAGGTTGGAGGGGTAATGGAGACCCAGTACTTC. Protein sequence: CASRGEVGGVMETQYF. Full variable domain (rest looked up from reference TRBV2 and TRBJ2-5): EPEVTQTPSHQVTQMGQEVILRCVPISNHLYFYWYRQILGQKVEFLVSFYNNEISEKSEIFDDQFSVERPDGSNFTLKIRSTKLEDSAMYFCASRGEVGGVMETQYFGPGTRLLVL.

This rearrangement joins TRBV7-8 to TRBJ2-5; possible D gene TRBD2, 6 bases. This CDR3 spans 15 amino acids. Between the trimmed V and J ends, which lost 2 bases and 5 bases, there was a span of 15 bases. Germline loops: CDR1 SGHVS, CDR2 FQNEAQ. The CDR3, as DNA: TGTGCCAGCAGCTTACTGGACGGGACTGGGGAGACCCAGTACTTC. Its translation is CASSLLDGTGETQYF.

The chain is built from TRBV7-8 and TRBJ1-5; 10 bases line up with TRBD1. The CDR3 covers 14 residues. Germline V lookup: CDR1 SGHVS, CDR2 FQNEAQ. V gave up 3 bases and J gave up 6 bases; unmatched junction bases: 2. The CDR3 here is CASSLTGGTQPQHF. CDR3 bases: TGTGCCAGCAGCTTGACAGGGGGCACTCAGCCCCAGCATTTT.

The chain carries TRBV7-9 and TRBJ2-1, with TRBD2 as a possible D gene (6 bases). This CDR3 is 14 amino acids long. The germline V and J ends were trimmed by 4 bases and 3 bases, with 10 bases remaining between them. Germline V gene data show CDR1 as SEHNR and CDR2 as FQNEAQ (reference sequence). CDR3 residues: CASSSVGGYNEQFF. CDR3 nucleotides: TGTGCCAGCAGCTCGGTGGGGGGCTACAATGAGCAGTTCTTC.

The chain uses TRBV6-6 and TRBJ2-3, with 10 bases fitting TRBD2. V gave up 6 bases and J gave up 6 bases; unmatched junction bases: 9. Germline CDR1 and CDR2: MNHNY and SVGAGI (reference sequence). There are 15 residues in the CDR3. The DNA of the CDR3 is TGTGCCAGCAGGCCCAGCGGGAGGGCCATGGATACGCAGTATTTT. Residues: CASRPSGRAMDTQYF.

V gene TRBV6-6 combines with J gene TRBJ1-2, with 10 bases lining up with TRBD1. V was clipped by 5 bases and J by 6 bases; unmatched bases: 9. Looked up from germline, CDR1 is MNHNY and CDR2 is SVGAGI (reference sequence). The CDR3 covers 15 residues. In DNA, the CDR3 is TGTGCCAGCAGTCTCTCTGGGACAGGGGTGGATGGCTACACCTTC. This encodes CASSLSGTGVDGYTF.

In its sample, this clone was seen a few times. This rearrangement joins TRBV7-2 to TRBJ2-2, with TRBD1 as a possible D gene (5 bases). The CDR3 sequence is 14 residues long. Per the germline V gene, CDR1 is SGHTA and CDR2 is FQGNSA. Trimming cost V 1 base and J 5 bases, with 8 bases left between them. This CDR3 reads CASSLGQGTGELFF. DNA of the CDR3: TGTGCCAGCAGCTTAGGTCAGGGTACCGGGGAGCTGTTTTTT.

The gene calls are TRBV2 and TRBJ1-2; 7 bases are shared with TRBD1. The V gene end was trimmed by 5 bases and the J gene end by 4 bases; junction bases not matched to a gene: 10. Germline V gene data show CDR1 as SNHLY and CDR2 as FYNNEI. This CDR3 region has 15 residues. The chain's CDR3 is CASSPDPGTVYGYTF. The CDR3 DNA follows: TGTGCCAGCAGTCCCGACCCCGGGACAGTCTATGGCTACACCTTC.

This clone was seen repeatedly, ten times or more. The J gene is TRBJ2-5, the V gene TRBV6-2 or TRBV6-3; D remains ambiguous. The V end lost 0 bases, the J end lost 5 bases, and 7 bases lay between the germline ends. Germline lookup yields CDR1 MNHEY and CDR2 SVGEGT. The CDR3 consists of 13 residues. The CDR3 DNA reads as TGTGCCAGCAGTTACTCGAGGTGGGAGACCCAGTACTTC. Translation gives CASSYSRWETQYF.

The V and J genes are TRBV7-9 and TRBJ2-1; 9 nucleotides line up with TRBD2. Per the germline V gene, CDR1 is SEHNR and CDR2 is FQNEAQ (reference sequence). The CDR3 runs 18 residues. J lost 0 bases, V lost 4 bases, and 10 bases had no gene match. In nucleotides, the CDR3 is TGTGCCAGCAGCTCCCTAGTACTAGCGGGTAGCTCCTACAATGAGCAGTTCTTC. It specifies CASSSLVLAGSSYNEQFF.

The chain has TRBV12-3 or TRBV12-4 and TRBJ1-1, with D perhaps TRBD1 (6 bases). Deletions cut 2 bases from V and 5 bases from J, with 9 bases between. CDR3 length: 13 residues. The CDR3 loop reads CASSLSGATEAFF. DNA for the CDR3: TGTGCCAGCAGTTTATCAGGGGCGACTGAAGCTTTCTTT.

The V and J genes are TRBV5-6 and TRBJ2-6; 7 nucleotides agree with TRBD1. The V gene's germline CDR1 is SGHDT and CDR2 YYEEEE. Losses at the gene ends were 4 bases for V and 3 bases for J; bases not matched to a gene: 7. CDR3 length: 16 residues. The CDR3 reads CASSLTGESGANVLTF. The CDR3 DNA reads TGTGCCAGCAGCCTTACAGGGGAAAGTGGGGCCAACGTCCTGACTTTC.